There are a few counts of the clone carrying this T cell receptor (beta chain). The data belong to a study of blood T cells in healthy people across ages. The CDR3 has 13 residues. Germline V lookup: CDR1 MNHEY, CDR2 SMNVEV (reference sequence). Trimming shortened V by 4 bases and J by 8 bases, and 9 bases separated the two germline ends. The second PCR ran about 6 to 11 cycles with a sample-barcoded 5' primer and J-beta primers. Every cDNA molecule carried a tag from a template-switch adaptor bearing 12 random nucleotides. One entry per CDR3 protein results from TCRdb running MiXCR on the 5' RACE reads. The data contain around 1,900,000 distinct CDR3 sequences, approximately 39% of them singletons.

The chain couples TRBV27 to TRBJ1-6; D gene ambiguous. This TCR was sampled from a human donor in good health. The sequencing sample was made of blood. Here the CDR3 reads CASSSYRDSPLHF. The CDR3 coding sequence is TGTGCCAGCAGTTCTTACCGAGATTCACCCCTCCACTTT.